The 5 T cell receptor beta chains below all came from one sample that was sequenced in a study of CD4 T cells in relation to SARS-CoV-2 and coronaviruses (dated by TCRdb to the early 2020s). CD4+ T cells from unexposed donors were collected before the COVID-19 pandemic (2011-2018). Following 10 days of culture, the EasySep CD4+ T cell isolation kit was used to isolate CD4+ T cells. Their antigens remain unidentified. The library was obtained by the immunoSEQ multiplex PCR assay. The table was pulled from immuneACCESS by TCRdb, which kept in-frame rearrangements only. Such tables lose some clones; where checked, under half of the loss comes from unresolved V genes, and the rest has no known cause. In all, the sample holds 15,000 to 20,000 clones, and approximately 82% of those were seen once. The top ten clonotypes cover roughly 19% of the sample. Material: CD4+ T cells from PBMCs, cultured in vitro. The receptor set was obtained from a human donor in good health.

The gene calls are TRBV3-1 (or the pseudogene TRBV3-2) and TRBJ1-2; D ambiguous. Trimming stripped 1 base from V and 3 bases from J, with 9 bases between. Germline V gives CDR1 LGHDT, CDR2 YNNKEL (reference sequence). The CDR3 totals 14 residues. The CDR3 reads CASSQVPQYYGYTF. The CDR3 DNA reads as TGTGCCAGCAGCCAAGTCCCACAGTACTATGGCTACACCTTC.

J is TRBJ1-1 and V is TRBV6-5; a weak D match, TRBD1 (6 bases). Between the trimmed V and J ends, which lost 4 bases and 3 bases, there was a span of 9 bases. CDR3 length equals 13 residues. Looked up from germline, CDR1 is MNHEY and CDR2 is SVGAGI. CDR3 DNA: TGTGCCAGCAGTTTACAGGGTGACACTGAAGCTTTCTTT. The encoded protein is CASSLQGDTEAFF.

The V gene is TRBV19, the J gene TRBJ1-3; no reliable D call. Trimming removed 6 bases at V and 0 bases at J, with 15 bases between. Per the germline V gene, CDR1 is LNHDA and CDR2 is SQIVND (reference sequence). The CDR3 is 16 residues long. The CDR3 DNA follows: TGTGCCAGTAGCATCCAGGCGGCTTTCTCTGGAAACACCATATATTTT. This codes for CASSIQAAFSGNTIYF.

CDR3 sequence: CASRTSSHHSGANVLTF. The DNA for the CDR3 is TGTGCCAGTAGGACTAGCAGCCATCACTCTGGGGCCAACGTCCTGACTTTC. The V gene is TRBV3-1 (or the pseudogene TRBV3-2), the J gene TRBJ2-6; TRBD2 matches 8 bases. Germline values: CDR1 LGHDT, CDR2 YNNKEL (reference sequence). The junction had 10 bases not matched to a gene; V was cut back by 9 bases and J by 0 bases. The CDR3 loop spans 17 amino acids.

This clone has a handful of counts. The chain recombines TRBV5-1 with TRBJ1-5; 10 bases map to TRBD1. From germline, CDR1 is SGHRS and CDR2 YFSETQ. The CDR3 is made up of 14 amino acids. Trimming at V came to 5 bases and at J to 7 bases, leaving 6 bases not matched to a gene. CDR3 sequence: CASSSGTGAQPQHF. DNA for the CDR3: TGCGCCAGCAGTTCAGGGACAGGGGCCCAGCCCCAGCATTTT.